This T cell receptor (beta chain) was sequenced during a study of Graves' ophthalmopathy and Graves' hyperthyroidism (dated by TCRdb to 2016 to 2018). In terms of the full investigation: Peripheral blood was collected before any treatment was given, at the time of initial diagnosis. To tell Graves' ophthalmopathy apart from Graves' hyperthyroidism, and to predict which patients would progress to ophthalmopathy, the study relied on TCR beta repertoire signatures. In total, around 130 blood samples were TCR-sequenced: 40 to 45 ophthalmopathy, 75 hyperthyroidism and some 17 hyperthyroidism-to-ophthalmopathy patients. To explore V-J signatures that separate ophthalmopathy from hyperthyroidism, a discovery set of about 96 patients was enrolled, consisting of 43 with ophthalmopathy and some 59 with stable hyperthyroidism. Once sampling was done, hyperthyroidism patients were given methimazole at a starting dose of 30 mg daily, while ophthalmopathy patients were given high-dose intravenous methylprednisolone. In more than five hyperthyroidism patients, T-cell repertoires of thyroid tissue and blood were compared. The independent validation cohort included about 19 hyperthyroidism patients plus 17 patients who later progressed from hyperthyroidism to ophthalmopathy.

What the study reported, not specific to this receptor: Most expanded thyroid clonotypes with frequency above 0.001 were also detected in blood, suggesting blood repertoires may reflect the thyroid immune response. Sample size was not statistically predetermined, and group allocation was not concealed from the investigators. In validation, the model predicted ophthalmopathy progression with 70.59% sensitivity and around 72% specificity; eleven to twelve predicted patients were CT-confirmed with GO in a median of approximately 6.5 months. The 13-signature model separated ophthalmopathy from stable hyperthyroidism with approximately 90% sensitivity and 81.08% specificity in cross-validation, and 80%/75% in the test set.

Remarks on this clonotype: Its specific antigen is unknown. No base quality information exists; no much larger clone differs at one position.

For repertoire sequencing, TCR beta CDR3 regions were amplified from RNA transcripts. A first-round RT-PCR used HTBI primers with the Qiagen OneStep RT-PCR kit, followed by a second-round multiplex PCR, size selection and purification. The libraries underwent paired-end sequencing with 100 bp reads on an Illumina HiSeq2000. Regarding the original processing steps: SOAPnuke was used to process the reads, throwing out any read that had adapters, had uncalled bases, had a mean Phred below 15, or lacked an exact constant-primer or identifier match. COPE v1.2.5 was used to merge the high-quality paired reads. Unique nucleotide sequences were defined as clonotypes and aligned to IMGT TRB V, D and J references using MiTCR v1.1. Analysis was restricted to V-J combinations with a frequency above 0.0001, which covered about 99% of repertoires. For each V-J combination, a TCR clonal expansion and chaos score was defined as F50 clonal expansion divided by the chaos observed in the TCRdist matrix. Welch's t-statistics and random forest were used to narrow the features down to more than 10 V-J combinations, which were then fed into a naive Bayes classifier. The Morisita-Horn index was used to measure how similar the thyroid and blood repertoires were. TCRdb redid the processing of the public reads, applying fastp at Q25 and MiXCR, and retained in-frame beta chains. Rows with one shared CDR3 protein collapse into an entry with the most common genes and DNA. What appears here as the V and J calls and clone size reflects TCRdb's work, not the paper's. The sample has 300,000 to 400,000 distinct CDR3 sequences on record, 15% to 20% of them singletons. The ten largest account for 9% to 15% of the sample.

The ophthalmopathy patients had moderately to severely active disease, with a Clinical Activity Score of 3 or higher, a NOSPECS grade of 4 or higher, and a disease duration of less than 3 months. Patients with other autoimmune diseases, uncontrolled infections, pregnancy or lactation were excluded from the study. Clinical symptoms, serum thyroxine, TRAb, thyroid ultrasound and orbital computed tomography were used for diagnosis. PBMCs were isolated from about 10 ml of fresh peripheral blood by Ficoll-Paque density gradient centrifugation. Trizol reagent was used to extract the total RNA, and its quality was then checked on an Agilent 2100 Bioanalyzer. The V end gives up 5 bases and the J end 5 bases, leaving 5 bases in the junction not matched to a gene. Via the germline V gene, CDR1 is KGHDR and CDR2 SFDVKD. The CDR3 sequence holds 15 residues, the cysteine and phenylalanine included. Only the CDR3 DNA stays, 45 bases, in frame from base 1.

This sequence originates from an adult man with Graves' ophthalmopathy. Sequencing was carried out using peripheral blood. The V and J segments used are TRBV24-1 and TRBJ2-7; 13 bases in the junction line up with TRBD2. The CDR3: CATSGTSGGIDEQYF. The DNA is TGTGCCACCAGTGGGACTAGCGGGGGTATCGACGAGCAGTACTTC.